The clone carrying this T cell receptor (beta chain) came up a few times. The antigen is undetermined. Clones were read by immunoSEQ multiplex PCR, and TCRdb kept only the in-frame ones, dropping some. This table has about 14,000 clones, roughly 70% appearing once. V shed 1 base and J shed 4 bases, with 16 bases lying between them. The CDR3 contains 16 residues. Germline V CDR1 and CDR2: MGHRA, YSYEKL. This record belongs to a study of tumor-infiltrating lymphocytes in localized non-small cell lung cancer. General observations from the study: Only some patients had TCR sequencing, depending on available tissue. T-cell fraction did not differ between immunotypes IM1 and IM2. TCRbeta sequencing showed higher T cell infiltration in tumors than uninvolved lung. Tumor T-cell fraction from TCR sequencing was not associated with recurrence-free survival (p = 0.61).

Sequencing input: lung tumor tissue. The chain uses TRBV4-1 and TRBJ1-2; TRBD1 might be the D (6 bases). The TCR originated in a human donor with non-small cell lung cancer. Here the CDR3 reads CASSQVGPDRFYGYTF. CDR3 bases: TGCGCCAGCAGCCAAGTTGGTCCCGACAGGTTCTATGGCTACACCTTC.